In its sample, the clone carrying this T cell receptor beta chain was seen a few times. The antigen is not known. TCRdb recomputed calls from the reads with MiXCR, one row per CDR3 protein. The sample lists 290,000 or so distinct CDR3 sequences, about 8.8% seen once, with less than 3% in the top ten. The data belong to a study of T cell repertoires in cytomegalovirus infection. Study details: An indication of both CMV infection and matching HLA type came from public TCR beta signatures.

Whole-study results and caveats: People with CMV and the relevant HLA were identified by cumulative public TCR beta family frequency.

This receptor was taken from a human donor in good health (CMV status not recorded). Some clones in this sample may be carry-over from other donors' samples. The sequencing sample was made of PBMCs.

The DNA for the CDR3 is TGTGCCAGCAGGCTGACTGGCGGGGGGATCAATGAGCAGTTCTTC. This encodes CASRLTGGGINEQFF. This chain connects TRBV2 to TRBJ2-1; 8 bases agree with TRBD2. V trimming: 6 bases; J trimming: 6 bases; junction bases outside the gene matches: 10. This CDR3 has 15 residues. CDR1 is SNHLY, CDR2 FYNNEI, per germline.